The sequence of this T cell receptor beta chain was determined in a study of cytomegalovirus exposure and HLA in healthy donors. Amplification used 60 Vbeta primers and 13 Jbeta primers. Assay used: immunoSEQ multiplex PCR; TCRdb lists only in-frame clones, some missing. The profile shows 150,000 to 200,000 clones, around 90% of them singletons. Study-wide results and caveats: Near-uniform donor sequencing depth was presumed by presence/absence analyses. Fewer N-insertions (relative to the roughly 700-donor mean) were reportedly seen in an Asian-associated ancestry cluster in a later analysis. Overall, about 160 TCR beta chains were annotated as cytomegalovirus-associated.

The germline gives CDR1 ENHRY, CDR2 SYGVKD. The CDR3 consists of 13 residues. J gave up 8 bases and V 10 bases, and 11 bases lay outside the gene matches. As to this clone: No antigen is known for it.

The chain is built from TRBV10-3 and TRBJ1-2, with 9 bases that match TRBD1. This clonotype was obtained from a boy between 2 and 10 years old in good health and CMV-seronegative. Sample: PBMCs. CDR3 amino acids: CATSTGGAGGYTF. In DNA form, the CDR3 reads TGTGCCACCTCCACAGGGGGCGCGGGAGGCTACACCTTC.